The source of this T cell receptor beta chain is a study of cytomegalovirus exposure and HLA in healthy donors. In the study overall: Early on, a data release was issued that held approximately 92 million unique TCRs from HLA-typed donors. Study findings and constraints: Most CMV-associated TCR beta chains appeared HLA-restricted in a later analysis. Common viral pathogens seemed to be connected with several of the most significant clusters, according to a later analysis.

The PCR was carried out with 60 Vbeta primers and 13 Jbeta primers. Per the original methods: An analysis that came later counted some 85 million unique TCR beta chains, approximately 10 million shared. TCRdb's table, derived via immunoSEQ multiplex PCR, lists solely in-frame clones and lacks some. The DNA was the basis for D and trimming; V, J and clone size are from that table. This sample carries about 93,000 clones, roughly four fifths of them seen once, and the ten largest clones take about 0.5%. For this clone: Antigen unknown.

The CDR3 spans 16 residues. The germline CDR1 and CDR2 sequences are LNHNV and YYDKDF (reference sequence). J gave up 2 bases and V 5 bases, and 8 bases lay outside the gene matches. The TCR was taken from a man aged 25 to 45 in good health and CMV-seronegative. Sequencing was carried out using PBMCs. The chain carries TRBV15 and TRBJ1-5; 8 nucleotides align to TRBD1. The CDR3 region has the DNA TGTGCCACCAGCGTGGACAGGGTTAAGGGCAATCAGCCCCAGCATTTT. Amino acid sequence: CATSVDRVKGNQPQHF. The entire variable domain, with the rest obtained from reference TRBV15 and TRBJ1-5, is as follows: DAMVIQNPRYQVTQFGKPVTLSCSQTLNHNVMYWYQQKSSQAPKLLFHYYDKDFNNEADTPDNFQSRRPNTSFCFLDIRSPGLGDTAMYLCATSVDRVKGNQPQHFGDGTRLSIL.